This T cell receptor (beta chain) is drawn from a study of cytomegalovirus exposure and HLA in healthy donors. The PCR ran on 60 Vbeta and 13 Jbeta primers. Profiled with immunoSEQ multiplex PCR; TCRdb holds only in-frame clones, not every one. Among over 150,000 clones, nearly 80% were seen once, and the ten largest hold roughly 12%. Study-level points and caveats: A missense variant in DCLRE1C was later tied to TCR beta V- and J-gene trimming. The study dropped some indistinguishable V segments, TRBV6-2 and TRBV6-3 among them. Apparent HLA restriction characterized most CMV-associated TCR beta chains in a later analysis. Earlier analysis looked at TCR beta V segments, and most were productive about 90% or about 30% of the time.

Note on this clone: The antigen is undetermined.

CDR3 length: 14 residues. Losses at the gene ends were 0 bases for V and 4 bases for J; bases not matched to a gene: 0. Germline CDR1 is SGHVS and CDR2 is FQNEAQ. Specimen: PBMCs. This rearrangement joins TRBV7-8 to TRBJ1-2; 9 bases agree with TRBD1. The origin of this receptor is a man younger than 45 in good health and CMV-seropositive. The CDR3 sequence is CASSLADRGYGYTF. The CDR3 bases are TGTGCCAGCAGCTTAGCGGACAGGGGCTATGGCTACACCTTC. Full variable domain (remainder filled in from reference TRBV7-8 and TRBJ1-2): GAGVSQSPRYKVAKRGQDVALRCDPISGHVSLFWYQQALGQGPEFLTYFQNEAQLDKSGLPSDRFFAERPEGSVSTLKIQRTQQEDSAVYLCASSLADRGYGYTFGSGTRLTVV.